Listed below are T cell receptor beta chains from one sample, sequenced in a study of blood T cell repertoires in COVID-19. TCRdb's copy holds only in-frame clones and misses some; the assay was immunoSEQ multiplex PCR. The sample includes around 220,000 clones, 70% to 90% of them seen just once. The sample consisted of PBMCs or T cells enriched from blood (not recorded which). These receptors all come from a woman aged 40-49 years with acute COVID-19. Both conserved end residues are part of each CDR3. D genes are given only for firm matches. Only part of the rows carry a size: once, few, many, or a class if the clone is expanded.

D	size	J	V	DNA	CDR3
NA	few	TRBJ1-2	TRBV11-2	TGTGCCAGCAGCTTAGATGGGAGTTTTAACTATGGCTACACCTTC	CASSLDGSFNYGYTF
TRBD1	NA	TRBJ1-5	TRBV30	TGTGCCTGGGGGAAAGGGACAGTAAATCAGCCCCAGCATTTT	CAWGKGTVNQPQHF
TRBD1	NA	TRBJ2-2	TRBV18	TGTGCCAGCTCACCGATACAGGGGGCTGAAACCGGGGAGCTGTTTTTT	CASSPIQGAETGELFF
NA	NA	TRBJ2-5	TRBV3-1/TRBV3-2	TGTGCCAGCAGCCAAGGGCTGACAGGTCAAGAGACCCAGTACTTC	CASSQGLTGQETQYF
NA	few	TRBJ1-4	TRBV7-9	TGTGCCAGCAGTAAGGCGGGCCGCGCAACTAATGAAAAACTGTTTTTT	CASSKAGRATNEKLFF
TRBD2	NA	TRBJ2-2	TRBV18	TGTGCCAGCTCACCACCGGGCGGGAGGGCCGCCGGGGAGCTGTTTTTT	CASSPPGGRAAGELFF
NA	NA	TRBJ1-5	TRBV23-1	TGCGCCAGCAGTCAACAGGCCGGCCGGCGCCAGCCCCAGCATTTT	CASSQQAGRRQPQHF
TRBD2	NA	TRBJ2-2	TRBV27	TGTGCCAGCAGCCTGACAGCGGGGGTAAACACCGGGGAGCTGTTTTTT	CASSLTAGVNTGELFF
NA	NA	TRBJ2-2	TRBV7-2	TGTGCCAGCAGCTCTATAGACACGCACACCGGGGAGCTGTTTTTT	CASSSIDTHTGELFF
NA	NA	TRBJ2-7	TRBV9	TGTGCCAGCAGCGTATCCGCCCGGGGCACAGGGGAGCAGTACTTC	CASSVSARGTGEQYF
NA	once	TRBJ2-2	TRBV5-3	TGTGCCAGAAGCTTGGATTTCCAGGGGCGGACCGGGGAGCTGTTTTTT	CARSLDFQGRTGELFF
NA	NA	TRBJ1-4	TRBV27	TGTGCCAGCAGTTTCAACGGGGGGCGTGAAAAACTGTTTTTT	CASSFNGGREKLFF
NA	NA	TRBJ1-2	TRBV9	TGTGCCAGCAGCGTAGAACTGCCTAACTATGGCTACACCTTC	CASSVELPNYGYTF
NA	NA	TRBJ1-3	TRBV7-9	TGTGCCAGCAGCCTCCTGTCGGTGGACACCATATATTTT	CASSLLSVDTIYF
TRBD2	once	TRBJ2-5	TRBV9	TGTGCCAGCAGCGTAGCGGGGGGGCGCAGAGGGATCCAAGAGACCCAGTACTTC	CASSVAGGRRGIQETQYF
NA	NA	TRBJ2-7	TRBV7-2	TGTGCCAGCAGCTTAGGTCCCGGTGAGCAGTACTTC	CASSLGPGEQYF
TRBD1	NA	TRBJ1-6	TRBV28	TGTGCCAGCAGGTGGGGGACAGCTAATTCACCCCTCCACTTT	CASRWGTANSPLHF
NA	NA	TRBJ2-7	TRBV21-1	TGTGCCAGCAGCAAAGAAAGGGACATCACCTACGAGCAGTACTTC	CASSKERDITYEQYF
NA	NA	TRBJ1-5	TRBV2	TGTGCCAGCAGTGGACAGAGGAGCAATCAGCCCCAGCATTTT	CASSGQRSNQPQHF
NA	NA	TRBJ1-2	TRBV10-1	TGCGCCAGCAGTGAATCAGCCTCGGGTGGCTACACCTTC	CASSESASGGYTF
TRBD1	NA	TRBJ1-4	TRBV28	TGTGCCAGCAGTACGGGGACAGCCTACAATGAAAAACTGTTTTTT	CASSTGTAYNEKLFF
TRBD2	medium-sized	TRBJ2-7	TRBV10-3	TGTGCCATCAGTGATCCCGGGACTAGCGGTCCCTACGAGCAGTACTTC	CAISDPGTSGPYEQYF
TRBD1	NA	TRBJ2-7	TRBV5-1	TGCGCCAGCAGTACCGGAGGACAGGGGGCCTACGAGCAGTACTTC	CASSTGGQGAYEQYF
NA	NA	TRBJ1-1	TRBV3-1/TRBV3-2	TGTGCCAGCAGCCAAGTCCGGGGGAACACTGAAGCTTTCTTT	CASSQVRGNTEAFF
TRBD2	once	TRBJ2-7	TRBV19	TGTGCCAGTAGCCCGACTAGCGGGAGTTGGTACGAGCAGTACTTC	CASSPTSGSWYEQYF
NA	NA	TRBJ2-7	TRBV2	TGTGCCAGCAGTGGGACGGGGGACGAGCAGTACTTC	CASSGTGDEQYF
TRBD2	NA	TRBJ2-1	TRBV6-4	TGTGCCAGCAGTGACACTAGCGGGAGCGGGTACAATGAGCAGTTCTTC	CASSDTSGSGYNEQFF
NA	NA	TRBJ1-4	TRBV19	TGTGCCAGTAGTATCTCCTCAGCGAATGAAAAACTGTTTTTT	CASSISSANEKLFF
NA	NA	TRBJ1-2	TRBV3-1/TRBV3-2	TGTGCCAGCAGCCAAGTCAGGGAGGCCTATGGCTACACCTTC	CASSQVREAYGYTF
NA	NA	TRBJ1-1	TRBV19	TGTGCCAGTAGTGCTGACGACGGGGTGAACACTGAAGCTTTCTTT	CASSADDGVNTEAFF
TRBD1	NA	TRBJ1-3	TRBV12-3/TRBV12-4	TGTGCCAGCAGCCTAAGGGGGCGAAACACCATATATTTT	CASSLRGRNTIYF
NA	NA	TRBJ1-1	TRBV4-1	TGCGCCAGCAGCCACCCGGAGACAAGGGGGAGCTACGTGACTGAAGCTTTCTTT	CASSHPETRGSYVTEAFF
NA	NA	TRBJ1-3	TRBV19	TGTGCCAGTAGTCAGGGTCGGAGAAACACCATATATTTT	CASSQGRRNTIYF
NA	NA	TRBJ1-4	TRBV15	TGTGCCACCAGCAGAGACCTAGCCGGGACTACTAATGAAAAACTGTTTTTT	CATSRDLAGTTNEKLFF
TRBD2	NA	TRBJ2-1	TRBV2	TGTGCCAGCATTAGCGGGAGGTTCTACAATGAGCAGTTCTTC	CASISGRFYNEQFF
TRBD2	once	TRBJ2-7	TRBV11-2	TGTGCCAGCAACTTAGCGGGGGTCTCCTACGAGCAGTACTTC	CASNLAGVSYEQYF
NA	NA	TRBJ2-7	TRBV3-1/TRBV3-2	TGTGCCAGCAGCCAAGAAATAAGACACTCGAGCTCCTACGAGCAGTACTTC	CASSQEIRHSSSYEQYF
TRBD1	NA	TRBJ1-4	TRBV5-1	TGCGCCAGCAGCCTTGAGGGACAGACGAATGAAAAACTGTTTTTT	CASSLEGQTNEKLFF
NA	NA	TRBJ1-2	TRBV19	TGTGCCACCGTCCCGGGAACTAACTATGGCTACACCTTC	CATVPGTNYGYTF
TRBD2	NA	TRBJ2-1	TRBV7-6	TGTGCCAGCAGCCTAGGGACTAGCGGGACTTACAATGAGCAGTTCTTC	CASSLGTSGTYNEQFF
TRBD1	NA	TRBJ1-5	TRBV10-3	TGTGCCATCAGTGAGTCAGGACAGGGAAGCAATCAGCCCCAGCATTTT	CAISESGQGSNQPQHF
TRBD1	NA	TRBJ1-4	TRBV7-2	TGTGCCAGCAGCTTAACAGGGGGAGGGATAGCAACTAATGAAAAACTGTTTTTT	CASSLTGGGIATNEKLFF
NA	NA	TRBJ1-3	TRBV30	TGTGCCTGGAGCGCAGGCGTCGCTGGAAACACCATATATTTT	CAWSAGVAGNTIYF
TRBD1	once	TRBJ1-2	TRBV11-2	TGTGCCAGCAGCTTAGCTTGGACAGGGGGCGGCTACACCTTC	CASSLAWTGGGYTF
TRBD1	once	TRBJ1-5	TRBV19	TGTGCCAGCGAGGGGACAGTTCAAAATCAGCCCCAGCATTTT	CASEGTVQNQPQHF
NA	NA	TRBJ2-7	TRBV2	TGTGCCAGCAGTGAAAGGACAGTCCAGACCTACGAGCAGTACTTC	CASSERTVQTYEQYF
NA	NA	TRBJ1-3	TRBV10-3	TGTGCCATCAGTGACAGGGGAAACACCATATATTTT	CAISDRGNTIYF
NA	NA	TRBJ1-6	TRBV5-4	TGTGCCAGCAGCCTCGGGATATTAAAGCCACCCCTCCACTTT	CASSLGILKPPLHF
NA	NA	TRBJ1-5	TRBV28	TGTGCCAGCAGTTTCACAGGGATAAATCAGCCCCAGCATTTT	CASSFTGINQPQHF
NA	few	TRBJ1-2	TRBV30	TGTGCCTGGAGTGTTGGAGGCTATGGCTACACCTTC	CAWSVGGYGYTF
NA	NA	TRBJ1-1	TRBV7-2	TGTGCCAGCAGCTTAGCCACGGGGATGAACACTGAAGCTTTCTTT	CASSLATGMNTEAFF
NA	once	TRBJ1-5	TRBV30	TGTGCCTGGAGTGTAGGAGTTAGGGGGGGCTTTAGCAATCAGCCCCAGCATTTT	CAWSVGVRGGFSNQPQHF
NA	few	TRBJ1-1	TRBV3-1/TRBV3-2	TGTGCCAGCAAGGGGGTGGGGGACACTGAAGCTTTCTTT	CASKGVGDTEAFF